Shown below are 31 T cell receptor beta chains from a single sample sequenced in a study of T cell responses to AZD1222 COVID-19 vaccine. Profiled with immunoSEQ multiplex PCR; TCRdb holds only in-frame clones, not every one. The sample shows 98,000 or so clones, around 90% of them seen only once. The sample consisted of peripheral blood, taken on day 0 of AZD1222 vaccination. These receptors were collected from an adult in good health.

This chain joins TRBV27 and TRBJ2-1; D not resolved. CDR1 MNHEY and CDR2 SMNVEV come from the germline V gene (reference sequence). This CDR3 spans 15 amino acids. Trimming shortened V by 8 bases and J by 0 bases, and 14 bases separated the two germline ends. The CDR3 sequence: CASGPDVSSYNEQFF. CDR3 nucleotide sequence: TGTGCCAGCGGCCCCGACGTCAGCTCCTACAATGAGCAGTTCTTC.

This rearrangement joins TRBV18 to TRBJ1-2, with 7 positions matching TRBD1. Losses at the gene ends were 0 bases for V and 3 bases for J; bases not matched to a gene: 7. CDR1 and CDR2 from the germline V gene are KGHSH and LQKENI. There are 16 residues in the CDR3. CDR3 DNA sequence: TGTGCCAGCTCACCACCGCGGGGCAGGGGGGACTATGGCTACACCTTC. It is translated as CASSPPRGRGDYGYTF.

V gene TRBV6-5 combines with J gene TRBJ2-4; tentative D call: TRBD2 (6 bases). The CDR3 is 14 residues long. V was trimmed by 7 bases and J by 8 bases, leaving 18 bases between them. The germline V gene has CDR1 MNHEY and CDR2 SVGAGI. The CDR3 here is CASTLGTGRDIQYF. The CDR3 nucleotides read TGTGCCAGCACCCTCGGGACTGGGCGGGACATTCAGTACTTC.

CDR3 in DNA: TGTGCCAGCAGCCAATCAGGGGCTAGCTACAATGAGCAGTTCTTC. This gives the protein CASSQSGASYNEQFF. This rearrangement joins TRBV3-1 (or the pseudogene TRBV3-2) to TRBJ2-1, with D possibly TRBD1 on 6 matching bases. The CDR3 spans 15 residues. V was clipped by 2 bases and J by 3 bases, with 11 bases between them. Germline V gene sequence: CDR1 LGHDT, CDR2 YNNKEL (reference sequence).

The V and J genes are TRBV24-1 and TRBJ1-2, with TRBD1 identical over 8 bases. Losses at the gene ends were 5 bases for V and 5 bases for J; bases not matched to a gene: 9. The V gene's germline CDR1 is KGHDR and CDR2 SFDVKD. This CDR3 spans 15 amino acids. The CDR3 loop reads CATSAPGQGAYGYTF. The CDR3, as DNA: TGTGCCACCAGTGCCCCTGGCCAGGGGGCATATGGCTACACCTTC.

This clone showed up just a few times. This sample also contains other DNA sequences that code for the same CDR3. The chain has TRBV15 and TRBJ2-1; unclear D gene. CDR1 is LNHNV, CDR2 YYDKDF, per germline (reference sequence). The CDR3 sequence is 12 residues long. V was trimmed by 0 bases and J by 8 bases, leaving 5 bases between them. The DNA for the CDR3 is TGTGCCACCAGCAGAGACGAGGATGAGCAGTTCTTC. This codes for CATSRDEDEQFF. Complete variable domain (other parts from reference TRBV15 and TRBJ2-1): DAMVIQNPRYQVTQFGKPVTLSCSQTLNHNVMYWYQQKSSQAPKLLFHYYDKDFNNEADTPDNFQSRRPNTSFCFLDIRSPGLGDTAMYLCATSRDEDEQFFGPGTRLTVL.

The CDR3 protein is CASSLIGTMNTEAFF. The CDR3, as DNA: TGTGCCAGCAGTTTAATTGGCACGATGAACACTGAAGCTTTCTTT. The rearrangement joins TRBV28 to TRBJ1-1; D is unclear. The CDR3 runs to 15 residues. The germline V gene encodes CDR1 MDHEN and CDR2 SYDVKM. The germline V and J ends were trimmed by 2 bases and 0 bases, with 10 bases remaining between them.

The DNA of the CDR3 is TGTGCCAGCAGCACCAGGTCGGGGAGAAACACTGAAGCTTTCTTT. Encoded protein: CASSTRSGRNTEAFF. The chain combines TRBV7-2 with TRBJ1-1; D unclear. Trimming removed 5 bases at V and 2 bases at J, with 15 bases between. This CDR3 has 15 residues. Germline V gene lookup returns CDR1 SGHTA and CDR2 FQGNSA.

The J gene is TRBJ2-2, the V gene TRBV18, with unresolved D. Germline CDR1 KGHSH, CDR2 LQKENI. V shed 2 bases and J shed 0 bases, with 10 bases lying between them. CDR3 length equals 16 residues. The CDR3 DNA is TGTGCCAGCTCACCATATGTCGTCGCGAACACCGGGGAGCTGTTTTTT. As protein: CASSPYVVANTGELFF.

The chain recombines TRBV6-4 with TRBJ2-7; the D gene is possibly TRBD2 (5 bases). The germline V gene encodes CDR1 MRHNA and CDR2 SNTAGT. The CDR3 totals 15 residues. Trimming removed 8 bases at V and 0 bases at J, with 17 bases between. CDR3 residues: CASAIEAGSSYEQYF. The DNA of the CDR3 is TGTGCCAGCGCAATTGAGGCGGGCAGCTCCTACGAGCAGTACTTC.

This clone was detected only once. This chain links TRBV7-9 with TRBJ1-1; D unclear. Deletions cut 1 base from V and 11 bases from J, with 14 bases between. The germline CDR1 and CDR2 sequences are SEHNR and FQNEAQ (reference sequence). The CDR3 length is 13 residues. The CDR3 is CASSLGAGPAAFF. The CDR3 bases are TGTGCCAGCAGCTTAGGGGCAGGTCCCGCGGCTTTCTTT.

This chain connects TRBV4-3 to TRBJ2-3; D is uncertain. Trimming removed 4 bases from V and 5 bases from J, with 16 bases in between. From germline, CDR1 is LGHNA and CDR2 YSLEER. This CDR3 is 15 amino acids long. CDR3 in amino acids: CASSPRNKSRDTQYF. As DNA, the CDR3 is TGCGCCAGCAGCCCCCGTAATAAGAGTCGAGATACGCAGTATTTT.

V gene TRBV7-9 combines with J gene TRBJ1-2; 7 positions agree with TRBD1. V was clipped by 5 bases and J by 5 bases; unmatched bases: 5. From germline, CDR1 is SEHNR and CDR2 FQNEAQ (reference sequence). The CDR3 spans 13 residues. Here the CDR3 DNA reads TGTGCCAGCAGCCCTGACAGGGAATATGGCTACACCTTC. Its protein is CASSPDREYGYTF.

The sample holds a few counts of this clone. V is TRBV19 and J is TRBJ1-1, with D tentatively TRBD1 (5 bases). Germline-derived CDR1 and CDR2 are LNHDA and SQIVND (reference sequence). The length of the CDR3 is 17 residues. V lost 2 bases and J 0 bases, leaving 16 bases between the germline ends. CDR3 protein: CASSIKFRGGLNTEAFF. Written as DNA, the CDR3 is TGTGCCAGTAGTATAAAATTCCGGGGGGGTTTGAACACTGAAGCTTTCTTT.

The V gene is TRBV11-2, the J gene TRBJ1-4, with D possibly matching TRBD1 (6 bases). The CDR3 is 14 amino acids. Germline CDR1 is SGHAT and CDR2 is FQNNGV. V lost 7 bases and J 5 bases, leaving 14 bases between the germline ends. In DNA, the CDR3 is TGTGCCAGCACCGCCGACAGGAGAAATGAAAAACTGTTTTTT. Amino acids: CASTADRRNEKLFF. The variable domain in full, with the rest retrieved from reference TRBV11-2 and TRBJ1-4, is EAGVAQSPRYKIIEKRQSVAFWCNPISGHATLYWYQQILGQGPKLLIQFQNNGVVDDSQLPKDRFSAERLKGVDSTLKIQPAKLEDSAVYLCASTADRRNEKLFFGSGTQLSVL.

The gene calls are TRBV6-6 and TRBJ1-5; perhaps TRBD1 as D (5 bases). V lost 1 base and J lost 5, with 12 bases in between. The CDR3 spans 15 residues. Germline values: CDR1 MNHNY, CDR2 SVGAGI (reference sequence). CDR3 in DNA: TGTGCCAGCAGTTACTTAGGCAGGGAAGATCAGCCCCAGCATTTT. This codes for CASSYLGREDQPQHF.

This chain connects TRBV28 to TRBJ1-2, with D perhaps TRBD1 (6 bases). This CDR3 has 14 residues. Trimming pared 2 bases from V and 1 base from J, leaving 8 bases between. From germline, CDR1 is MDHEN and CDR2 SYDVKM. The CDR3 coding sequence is TGTGCCAGCAGTTTAGCAGGGGTTAACTATGGCTACACCTTC. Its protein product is CASSLAGVNYGYTF.

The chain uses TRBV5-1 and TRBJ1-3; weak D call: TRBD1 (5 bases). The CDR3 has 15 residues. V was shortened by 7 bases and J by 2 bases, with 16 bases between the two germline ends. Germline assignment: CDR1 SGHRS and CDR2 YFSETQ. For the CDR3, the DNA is TGCGCCAGCTCCCTGTCTGGAGGGGCTGGAAACACCATATATTTT. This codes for CASSLSGGAGNTIYF.

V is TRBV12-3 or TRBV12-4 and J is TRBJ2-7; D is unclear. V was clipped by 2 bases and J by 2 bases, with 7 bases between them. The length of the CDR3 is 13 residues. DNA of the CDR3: TGTGCCAGCAGTTTACAGAACCCCTACGAGCAGTACTTC. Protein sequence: CASSLQNPYEQYF.

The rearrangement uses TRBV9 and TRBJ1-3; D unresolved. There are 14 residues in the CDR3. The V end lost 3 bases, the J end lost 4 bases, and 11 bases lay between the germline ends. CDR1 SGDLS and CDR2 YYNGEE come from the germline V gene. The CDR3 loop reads CASSDRTLGNTIYF. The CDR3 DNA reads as TGTGCCAGCAGCGACCGGACTCTCGGAAACACCATATATTTT.

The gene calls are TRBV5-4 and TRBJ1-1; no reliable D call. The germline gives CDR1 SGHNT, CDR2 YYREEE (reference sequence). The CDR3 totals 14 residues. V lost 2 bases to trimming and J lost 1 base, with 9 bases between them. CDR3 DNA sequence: TGTGCCAGCAGCTTCCGCAGCCAGAACACTGAAGCTTTCTTT. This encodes CASSFRSQNTEAFF. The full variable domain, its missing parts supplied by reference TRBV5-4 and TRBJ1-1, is ETGVTQSPTHLIKTRGQQVTLRCSSQSGHNTVSWYQQALGQGPQFIFQYYREEENGRGNFPPRFSGLQFPNYSSELNVNALELDDSALYLCASSFRSQNTEAFFGQGTRLTVV.

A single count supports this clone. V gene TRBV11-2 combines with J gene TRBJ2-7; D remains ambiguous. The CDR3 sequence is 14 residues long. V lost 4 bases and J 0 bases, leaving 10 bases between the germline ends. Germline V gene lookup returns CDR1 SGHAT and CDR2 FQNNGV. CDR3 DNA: TGTGCCAGCAGCTCCCGCGTTAGCTCCTACGAGCAGTACTTC. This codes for CASSSRVSSYEQYF.

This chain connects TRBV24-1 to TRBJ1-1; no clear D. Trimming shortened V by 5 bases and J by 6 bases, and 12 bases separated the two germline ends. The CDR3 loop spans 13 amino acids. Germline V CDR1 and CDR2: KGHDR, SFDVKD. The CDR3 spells CATSASGPPEAFF. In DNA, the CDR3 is TGTGCCACCAGTGCCTCTGGACCACCTGAAGCTTTCTTT.

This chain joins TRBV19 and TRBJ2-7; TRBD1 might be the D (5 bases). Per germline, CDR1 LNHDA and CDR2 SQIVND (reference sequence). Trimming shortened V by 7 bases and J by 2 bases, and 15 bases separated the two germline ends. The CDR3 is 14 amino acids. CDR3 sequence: CASTPRQGAYEQYF. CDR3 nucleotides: TGTGCCAGTACCCCCCGTCAAGGGGCCTACGAGCAGTACTTC.

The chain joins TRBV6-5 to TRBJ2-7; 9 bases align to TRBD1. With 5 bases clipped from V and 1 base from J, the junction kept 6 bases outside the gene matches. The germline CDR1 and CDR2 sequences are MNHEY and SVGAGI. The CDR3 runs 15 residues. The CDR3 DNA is TGTGCCAGCAGTCAAAGACAGGGGGGATCCTACGAGCAGTACTTC. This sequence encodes CASSQRQGGSYEQYF.

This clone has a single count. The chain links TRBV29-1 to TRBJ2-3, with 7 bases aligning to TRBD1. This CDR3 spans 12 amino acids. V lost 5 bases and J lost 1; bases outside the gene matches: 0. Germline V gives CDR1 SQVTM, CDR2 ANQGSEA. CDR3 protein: CSVTGGTDTQYF. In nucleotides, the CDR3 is TGCAGCGTTACAGGGGGCACAGATACGCAGTATTTT.

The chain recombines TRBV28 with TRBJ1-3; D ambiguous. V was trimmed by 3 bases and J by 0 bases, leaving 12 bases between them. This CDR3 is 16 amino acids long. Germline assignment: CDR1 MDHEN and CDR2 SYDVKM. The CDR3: CASSLYSGSSGNTIYF. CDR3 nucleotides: TGTGCCAGCAGTTTGTATTCGGGGAGCTCTGGAAACACCATATATTTT.

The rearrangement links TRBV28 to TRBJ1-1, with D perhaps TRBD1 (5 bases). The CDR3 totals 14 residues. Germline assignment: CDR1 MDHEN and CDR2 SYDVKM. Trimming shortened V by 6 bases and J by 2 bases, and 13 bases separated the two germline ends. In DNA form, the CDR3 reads TGTGCCAGCAGACTACGGGGGGTTAACACTGAAGCTTTCTTT. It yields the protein CASRLRGVNTEAFF.

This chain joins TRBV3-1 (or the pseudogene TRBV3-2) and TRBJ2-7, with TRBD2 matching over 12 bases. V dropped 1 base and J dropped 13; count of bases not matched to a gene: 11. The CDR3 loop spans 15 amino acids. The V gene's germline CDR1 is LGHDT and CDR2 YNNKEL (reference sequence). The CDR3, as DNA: TGTGCCAGCAGCCAAGGATCTAGGACGACTAGCGGGGGATACTTC. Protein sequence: CASSQGSRTTSGGYF.

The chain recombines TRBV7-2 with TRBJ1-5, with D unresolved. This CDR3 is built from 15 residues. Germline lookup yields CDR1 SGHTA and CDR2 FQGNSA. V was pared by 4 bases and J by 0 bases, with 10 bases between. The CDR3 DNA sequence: TGTGCCAGCAGCTATGAGAAAGTTAGCAATCAGCCCCAGCATTTT. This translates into CASSYEKVSNQPQHF.

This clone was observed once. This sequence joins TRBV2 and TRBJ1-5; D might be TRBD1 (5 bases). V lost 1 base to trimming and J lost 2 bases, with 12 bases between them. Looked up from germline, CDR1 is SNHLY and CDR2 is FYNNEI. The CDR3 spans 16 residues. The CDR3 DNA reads TGTGCCAGCAGTGAAGTTTGGGGGTCGGGCAATCAGCCCCAGCATTTT. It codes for CASSEVWGSGNQPQHF.